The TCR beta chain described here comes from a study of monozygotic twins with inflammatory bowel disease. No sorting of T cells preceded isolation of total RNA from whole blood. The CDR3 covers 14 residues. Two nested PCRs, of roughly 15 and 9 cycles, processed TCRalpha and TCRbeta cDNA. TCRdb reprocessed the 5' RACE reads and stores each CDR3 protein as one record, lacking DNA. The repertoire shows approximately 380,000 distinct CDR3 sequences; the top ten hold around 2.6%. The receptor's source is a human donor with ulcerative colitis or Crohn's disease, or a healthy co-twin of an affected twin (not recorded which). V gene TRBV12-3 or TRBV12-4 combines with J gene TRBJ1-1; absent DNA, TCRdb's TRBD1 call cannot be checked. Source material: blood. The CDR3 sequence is CASIDRGLRTEAFF.